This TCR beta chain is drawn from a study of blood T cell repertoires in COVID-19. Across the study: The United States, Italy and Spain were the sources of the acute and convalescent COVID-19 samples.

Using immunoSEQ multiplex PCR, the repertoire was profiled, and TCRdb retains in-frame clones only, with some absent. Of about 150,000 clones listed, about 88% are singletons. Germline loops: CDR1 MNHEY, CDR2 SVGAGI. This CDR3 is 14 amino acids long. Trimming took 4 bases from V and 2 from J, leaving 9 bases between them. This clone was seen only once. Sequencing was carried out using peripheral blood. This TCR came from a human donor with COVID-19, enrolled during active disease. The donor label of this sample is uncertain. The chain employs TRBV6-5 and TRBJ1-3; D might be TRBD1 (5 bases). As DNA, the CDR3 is TGTGCCAGCAGTTTCGGAGGGGCTGGAAACACCATATATTTT. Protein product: CASSFGGAGNTIYF.